The subject of this entry is one T cell receptor (beta chain). In the authors' workflow: Reference gene primer amplification in the assay estimated nucleated cell counts. The table came from immunoSEQ multiplex PCR; TCRdb's copy has only in-frame clones and leaves some out. The V and J calls and clone size were taken over from that table, and D and trimming were inferred from the DNA. The sample consists of more than 250,000 clones, approximately 88% of them appearing once. There are 14 residues in the CDR3. Trimming left V 10 bases short and J 8 bases short, with 18 bases between. The germline CDR1 and CDR2 sequences are SNHLY and FYNNEI. This sample was included in a study of blood T cell repertoires in COVID-19. Across the study: Sites across the United States, Italy and Spain contributed samples from acute and convalescent COVID-19. Sources were T cells, B-cell-depleted T cells, or PBMCs; the material itself was cDNA or gDNA.

Participants had their cohort set by participant-reported clinical history. The sequenced material came from PBMCs or T cells enriched from blood (not recorded which). This clonotype originated in a woman in her 40s with acute COVID-19. The chain recombines TRBV2 with TRBJ1-6; D may be TRBD1 (6 bases). For the CDR3, the DNA is TGTGCCACGCTAGAACAGGGATTTTATTCACCCCTCCACTTT. The encoded protein is CATLEQGFYSPLHF.